Shown below are 6 T cell receptor beta chains from a single sample sequenced in a study of cytomegalovirus exposure and HLA in healthy donors. PCR amplification relied on 60 Vbeta primers (plus 13 Jbeta primers). Profiling relied on immunoSEQ multiplex PCR, and the TCRdb table lists in-frame clones only, not all of them. The data hold about 130,000 clones, with roughly 72% observed a single time. Material for sequencing was PBMCs. The receptor set was obtained from a male donor in good health and CMV-seronegative.

The CDR3 protein is CASGPDRNTGELFF. In DNA form, the CDR3 reads TGTGCCAGCGGACCAGACAGGAACACCGGGGAGCTGTTTTTT. The V gene is TRBV2, the J gene TRBJ2-2; D possibly corresponds to TRBD1 (5 bases). V lost 8 bases, J lost 1 base, and 11 bases lay in between. Germline V CDR1 and CDR2: SNHLY, FYNNEI. The CDR3 consists of 14 residues.

This clone was seen a few times. The rearrangement uses TRBV4-3 and TRBJ2-1; possibly TRBD2 for D (6 bases). Trimming removed 1 base from V and 8 bases from J, with 15 bases in between. CDR1 is LGHNA and CDR2 is YSLEER in the germline V gene. There are 15 residues in the CDR3. The CDR3 here is CASSQGAEGKDEQFF. The CDR3 nucleotides are TGCGCCAGCAGCCAAGGAGCGGAGGGGAAGGATGAGCAGTTCTTC.

This clone was seen a single time. The chain recombines TRBV7-2 with TRBJ2-7; a weak D match, TRBD2 (5 bases). CDR1 is SGHTA and CDR2 is FQGNSA in the germline V gene. The CDR3 runs 12 residues. Trimming took 4 bases from V and 2 from J, leaving 6 bases between them. The CDR3 coding sequence is TGTGCCAGCAGCTCCGGGACCTACGAGCAGTACTTC. Translation gives CASSSGTYEQYF.

This chain connects TRBV5-6 to TRBJ2-5; possibly TRBD2 for D (5 bases). Germline loops: CDR1 SGHDT, CDR2 YYEEEE. V lost 4 bases, J lost 5 bases, and 15 bases lay in between. This CDR3 is 14 amino acids long. In nucleotides, the CDR3 is TGTGCCAGCAGCCTACTAGGTTCGTGGGAGACCCAGTACTTC. It yields the protein CASSLLGSWETQYF.

The rearrangement joins TRBV30 to TRBJ1-4; D might be TRBD1 (5 bases). Germline-derived CDR1 and CDR2 are GTSNPN and SVGIG (reference sequence). There are 15 residues in the CDR3. V was shortened by 1 base and J by 5 bases, with 14 bases between the two germline ends. The CDR3 sequence: CAWSGMGLKNEKLFF. CDR3 DNA: TGTGCCTGGAGTGGAATGGGACTGAAGAATGAAAAACTGTTTTTT.

The CDR3 DNA reads as TGTGCCAGTAGTTTGGGACAGTTGAACACTGAAGCTTTCTTT. This gives the protein CASSLGQLNTEAFF. This sequence joins TRBV19 and TRBJ1-1; TRBD1 matches 7 bases. The germline gives CDR1 LNHDA, CDR2 SQIVND (reference sequence). The V segment lost 5 bases and the J segment 0 bases; nucleotides outside the gene matches: 3. CDR3 size: 14 residues.